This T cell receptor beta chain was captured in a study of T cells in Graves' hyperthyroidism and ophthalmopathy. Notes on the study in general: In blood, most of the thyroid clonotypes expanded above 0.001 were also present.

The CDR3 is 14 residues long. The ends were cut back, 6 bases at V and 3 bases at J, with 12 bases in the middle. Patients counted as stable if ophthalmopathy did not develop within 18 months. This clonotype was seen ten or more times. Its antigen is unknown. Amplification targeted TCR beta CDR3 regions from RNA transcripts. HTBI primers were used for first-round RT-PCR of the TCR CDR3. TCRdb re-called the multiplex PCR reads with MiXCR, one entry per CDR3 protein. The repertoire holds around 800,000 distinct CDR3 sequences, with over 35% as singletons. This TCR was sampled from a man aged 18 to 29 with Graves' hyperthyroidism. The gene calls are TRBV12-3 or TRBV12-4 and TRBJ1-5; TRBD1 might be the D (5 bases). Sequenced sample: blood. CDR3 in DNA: TGTGCCAGCAGCTTTGGCAGGGCCAATCAGCCCCAGCATTTT. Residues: CASSFGRANQPQHF.